Listed here are 11 T cell receptor beta chains from one sample, sequenced in a study of cytomegalovirus exposure and HLA in healthy donors. The PCR ran on 60 Vbeta and 13 Jbeta primers. Method: immunoSEQ multiplex PCR; TCRdb's copy keeps in-frame clones and lacks some. In the table there are more than 90,000 clones, over 60% of which are singletons. Sequenced sample: PBMCs. These receptors were collected from a woman in her twenties or thirties in good health and CMV-seronegative.

The sample holds a few counts of this clone. One end of the junction does not line up with germline, which may come from a read error. The V gene is TRBV5-4, the J gene TRBJ2-2, with D possibly TRBD1 on 5 matching bases. Per the germline V gene, CDR1 is SGHNT and CDR2 is YYREEE (reference sequence). The CDR3 extends over 13 amino acids. Here the CDR3 reads CASGAGNAGELFF. The DNA of the CDR3 is TGTGCCAGTGGGGCAGGGAACGCCGGGGAGCTGTTTTTT.

V gene TRBV28 combines with J gene TRBJ2-7; possible D gene TRBD2, 6 bases. The V end lost 3 bases, the J end lost 6 bases, and 15 bases lay between the germline ends. From germline, CDR1 is MDHEN and CDR2 SYDVKM. The CDR3 runs 14 residues. The CDR3, as DNA: TGTGCCAGCAGTTTGCGGGGTATAATAGCCGAGCAGTACTTC. This translates into CASSLRGIIAEQYF.

The J gene is TRBJ2-7, the V gene TRBV28, with D possibly TRBD2 on 5 matching bases. Germline CDR1 is MDHEN and CDR2 is SYDVKM. The CDR3 extends over 14 amino acids. Trimming took 6 bases from V and 2 from J, leaving 14 bases between them. CDR3 loop: CASRRVGETYEQYF. The CDR3 bases are TGTGCCAGCAGGAGGGTAGGAGAAACCTACGAGCAGTACTTC. Full variable domain (remainder filled in from reference TRBV28 and TRBJ2-7): DVKVTQSSRYLVKRTGEKVFLECVQDMDHENMFWYRQDPGLGLRLIYFSYDVKMKEKGDIPEGYSVSREKKERFSLILESASTNQTSMYLCASRRVGETYEQYFGPGTRLTVT.

This clone was recorded a few times. The J gene is TRBJ1-1, the V gene TRBV20-1; D perhaps matches TRBD1 (5 bases). The CDR3 is 11 amino acids. Germline V gene lookup returns CDR1 DFQATT and CDR2 SNEGSKA (reference sequence). Trimming shortened V by 2 bases and J by 8 bases, and 9 bases separated the two germline ends. This chain's CDR3 is CSARPGLEAFF. CDR3 nucleotides: TGCAGTGCTAGACCGGGACTCGAAGCTTTCTTT.

The V gene is TRBV6-6, the J gene TRBJ2-1, with 9 bases identical to TRBD1. CDR3 length: 15 amino acids. From germline, CDR1 is MNHNY and CDR2 SVGAGI (reference sequence). Losses at the gene ends were 4 bases for V and 9 bases for J; bases not matched to a gene: 10. CDR3 loop: CASSSPGQGNAEQFF. Written as DNA, the CDR3 is TGTGCCAGCAGTTCACCGGGACAGGGTAACGCTGAGCAGTTCTTC.

The rearrangement uses TRBV19 and TRBJ2-1; TRBD2 agrees at 10 bases. V shed 5 bases, J shed 8 bases, and the junction held 24 bases outside the gene matches. The germline V gene encodes CDR1 LNHDA and CDR2 SQIVND (reference sequence). This CDR3 region has 20 residues. CDR3: CASSPPELDSWLAGVDEQFF. In DNA, the CDR3 is TGTGCCAGTAGTCCCCCAGAGCTTGATTCGTGGCTAGCGGGAGTCGATGAGCAGTTCTTC.

The chain links TRBV6-1 to TRBJ2-5; possibly TRBD1 for D (6 bases). There are 13 residues in the CDR3. V was shortened by 7 bases and J by 1 base, with 10 bases between the two germline ends. The germline gives CDR1 MNHNS, CDR2 SASEGT. The chain's CDR3 is CASTRDIQETQYF. The CDR3 nucleotides are TGTGCCAGCACCCGGGACATCCAAGAGACCCAGTACTTC.

This clone came up a few times. V is TRBV7-9 and J is TRBJ2-7; D might be TRBD1 (6 bases). Germline CDR1 is SEHNR and CDR2 is FQNEAQ (reference sequence). The V gene lost 5 bases and the J gene lost 3 bases, with 17 bases spanning the gap. The CDR3 loop spans 15 amino acids. The CDR3 reads CASSGRTALRYEQYF. The DNA for the CDR3 is TGTGCCAGCAGCGGACGGACAGCCCTACGCTACGAGCAGTACTTC.

CDR3 protein: CSASNRGMSTF. CDR3 coding DNA: TGCAGTGCCTCAAACAGGGGAATGAGCACCTTC. The chain uses TRBV20-1 and TRBJ1-2, with 7 positions matching TRBD1. Germline V gene lookup returns CDR1 DFQATT and CDR2 SNEGSKA (reference sequence). Losses at the gene ends were 6 bases for V and 13 bases for J; bases not matched to a gene: 11. The CDR3 loop spans 11 amino acids.

Regarding this clone: Other DNA variants within this sample encode the same CDR3. This chain links TRBV7-9 with TRBJ2-5, with TRBD2 matching 9 bases. Looked up from germline, CDR1 is SEHNR and CDR2 is FQNEAQ (reference sequence). With 7 bases clipped from V and 5 bases from J, the junction kept 5 bases outside the gene matches. The CDR3 runs 13 residues. The CDR3 sequence is CASTPAGGETQYF. The CDR3 DNA is TGTGCCAGCACCCCCGCGGGGGGGGAGACCCAGTACTTC.

The genes are TRBV5-1 and TRBJ2-1; 12 nucleotides line up with TRBD2. This CDR3 spans 17 amino acids. Germline V gives CDR1 SGHRS, CDR2 YFSETQ. V shed 0 bases and J 6 bases; nucleotides not matched to a gene: 7. Here the CDR3 reads CASSLGRLAGAPNEQFF. The CDR3 nucleotides are TGCGCCAGCAGCTTGGGTAGACTAGCGGGAGCCCCCAATGAGCAGTTCTTC. The full variable domain, its missing parts supplied by reference TRBV5-1 and TRBJ2-1, is KAGVTQTPRYLIKTRGQQVTLSCSPISGHRSVSWYQQTPGQGLQFLFEYFSETQRNKGNFPGRFSGRQFSNSRSEMNVSTLELGDSALYLCASSLGRLAGAPNEQFFGPGTRLTVL.